The 5 T cell receptor beta chains in this list originate from one sample, sequenced in a study of blood T cell repertoires in COVID-19. Clones were sequenced by immunoSEQ multiplex PCR, and TCRdb holds only the in-frame ones, with some missing. Of roughly 110,000 clones detected, around four fifths appear once; the ten largest clones hold 4% to 5.5%. Input material: peripheral blood. The source is a man in his 70s with acute or convalescent COVID-19.

The chain is built from TRBV28 and TRBJ2-1; tentative D call: TRBD2 (5 bases). The CDR3 is 15 residues long. V gave up 4 bases and J gave up 0 bases, with 10 bases separating them. Germline assignment: CDR1 MDHEN and CDR2 SYDVKM. CDR3 DNA sequence: TGTGCCAGCAGTTCCACGGGATACTCCTACAATGAGCAGTTCTTC. Protein sequence: CASSSTGYSYNEQFF.

The chain is built from TRBV6-5 and TRBJ2-1, with 9 bases lining up with TRBD1. V dropped 6 bases and J dropped 9; count of bases not matched to a gene: 3. This CDR3 contains 12 residues. Germline CDR1 reads MNHEY; CDR2 reads SVGAGI. The CDR3 nucleotides are TGTGCCAGCAGCCAGACAGGGGGTGAGCAGTTCTTC. This encodes CASSQTGGEQFF.

J is TRBJ2-3 and V is TRBV12-3 or TRBV12-4; TRBD2 might be the D (7 bases). V shed 3 bases and J shed 4 bases, with 8 bases lying between them. The CDR3 totals 13 residues. The CDR3 region is CASSFGGPDTQYF. For the CDR3, the DNA is TGTGCCAGCAGTTTCGGGGGGCCAGATACGCAGTATTTT.

The rearrangement links TRBV5-1 to TRBJ2-5, with 9 positions matching TRBD2. Unmatched junction bases numbered 4, after V lost 0 bases and J lost 4 bases. The germline CDR1 and CDR2 sequences are SGHRS and YFSETQ. The CDR3 is made up of 15 amino acids. The CDR3 loop reads CASSLGSGRGETQYF. As DNA, the CDR3 is TGCGCCAGCAGCTTGGGTAGCGGGAGAGGAGAGACCCAGTACTTC.

The V gene is TRBV5-1, the J gene TRBJ2-7; TRBD1 matches 10 bases. Germline CDR1 SGHRS, CDR2 YFSETQ. The ends lost 4 bases at V and 4 bases at J; junction bases unmatched: 5. The CDR3 extends over 14 amino acids. This CDR3 is CASSGTGANYEQYF. The CDR3 DNA follows: TGCGCCAGCAGCGGGACAGGGGCTAATTACGAGCAGTACTTC.